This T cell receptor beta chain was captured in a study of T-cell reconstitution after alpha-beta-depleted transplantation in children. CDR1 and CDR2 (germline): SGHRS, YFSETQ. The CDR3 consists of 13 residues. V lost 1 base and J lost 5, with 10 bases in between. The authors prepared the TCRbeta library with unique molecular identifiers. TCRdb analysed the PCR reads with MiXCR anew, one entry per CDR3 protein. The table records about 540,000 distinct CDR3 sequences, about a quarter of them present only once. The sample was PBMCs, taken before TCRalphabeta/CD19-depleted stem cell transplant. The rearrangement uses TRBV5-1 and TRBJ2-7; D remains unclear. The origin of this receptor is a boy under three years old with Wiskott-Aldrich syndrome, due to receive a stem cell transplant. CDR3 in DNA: TGCGCCAGCAGCTTGTACTGGGTCCACGAGCAGTACTTC. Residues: CASSLYWVHEQYF.